The T cell receptor (beta chain) described here comes from a study of T cell repertoires in cytomegalovirus infection (dated by TCRdb to about 2019). Study-level background: The peptide stimulations were aimed at well-studied HLA-B-restricted epitopes as well as recently identified HLA-C-restricted CMV epitopes, whose presentation resists viral immunomodulation. Donor HLA type was relevant to the analysis, as public TCR beta signatures indicated carriage of CMV infection together with the matching HLA type.

Read against the paper, the sample's treatment or condition label means: in vitro stimulation with specific CMV peptide epitopes to enrich CMV-specific T cells. Sequencer: Illumina HiSeq 1500. The public reads were quality trimmed at Q25 with fastp and then assembled into clones with MiXCR by TCRdb, keeping productive beta chains. All rows with the same CDR3 protein become a single entry with the most common DNA and genes. The sample table holds approximately 110,000 distinct CDR3 sequences, of which about 28% were seen once. The ten most abundant clones make up around 80% of the sample. The V and J ends are trimmed by 4 bases and 8 bases, leaving 9 bases between them. The CDR1 and CDR2 encoded by the germline V gene are SNHLY and FYNNEI. Counted from cysteine to phenylalanine, this CDR3 has 13 amino acids. Only the CDR3 region is kept as DNA, spanning 39 bases read in frame from base 1. General study outcomes and caveats: The ex vivo response was dominated by HLA-C-restricted CMV-specific TCR beta clonotypes, which also provided the single most frequent clonotype in two of eight donors. Carriers of CMV infection plus the relevant HLA type were discriminated by the cumulative frequency of public TCR beta family members in the study cohort and in an independent approximately 400-donor cohort.

This clonotype showed up many times. Its binding antigen is unknown. Base quality data are lacking; no much larger clone is found one base away. The material was CD8+ T cells from cultured PBMCs, obtained from culture after CMV antigen stimulation. The origin of this receptor is a human donor in good health (CMV status not recorded). Some clones in this sample may be carry-over from other donors' samples. The V and J segments used are TRBV2 and TRBJ2-6, with no reliable assignment of the D segment. The DNA reads as follows: TGTGCCAGCAGTGGCATAGGACCCAACGTCCTGACTTTC. Its protein product is CASSGIGPNVLTF.